Included here is one T cell receptor beta chain sequence, with context. What it binds is not known. TCRdb recomputed calls from the reads with MiXCR, one row per CDR3 protein. This table has around 550,000 distinct CDR3 sequences, approximately 26% appearing once. These data originate in a study of T cell repertoires in cytomegalovirus infection. The CDR3 runs 12 residues. Germline V gene data show CDR1 as KGHSH and CDR2 as LQKENI. V lost 6 bases, J lost 5 bases, and 4 bases stayed unmatched. Overall study findings and caveats: Within the response measured ex vivo, HLA-C-restricted CMV-specific TCR beta clonotypes were dominant.

This chain links TRBV18 with TRBJ2-7; 7 nucleotides match TRBD1. Input material: PBMCs. This receptor was obtained from a human donor in good health (CMV status not recorded). Some clones in this sample may be carry-over from other donors' samples. The CDR3 sequence is CASSPQGDEQYV. In DNA form, the CDR3 reads TGTGCCAGCTCCCCCCAGGGGGACGAGCAGTACGTC.